These 29 T cell receptor beta chains were all obtained from the same sample, sequenced in a study of shared clonotypes between healthy human individuals. Sequencing used immunoSEQ multiplex PCR; TCRdb keeps in-frame clones, though not all of them. The sample lists millions of clones, more than 90% occurring once. The specimen was naive CD4+ T cells sorted from blood. Subset described: CD45RA+ positively selected. These receptors all stem from a man aged 18 to 29 in good health.

This clone showed up just once. This chain joins TRBV6-1 and TRBJ1-1; 7 bases align to TRBD1. This CDR3 is built from 15 residues. Germline V gene sequence: CDR1 MNHNS, CDR2 SASEGT. V trimming: 4 bases; J trimming: 0 bases; junction bases outside the gene matches: 5. The CDR3 nucleotides are TGTGCCAGCAGTGGATATGGGACAGTGAACACTGAAGCTTTCTTT. Protein product: CASSGYGTVNTEAFF.

About this clone: The sample has other DNA sequences that encode this CDR3 too. The V gene is TRBV19, the J gene TRBJ1-5, with a possible D match to TRBD1 (5 bases). The CDR3 contains 15 residues. Trimming left V 9 bases short and J 0 bases short, with 15 bases between. Germline V gene lookup returns CDR1 LNHDA and CDR2 SQIVND (reference sequence). In DNA form, the CDR3 reads TGTGCCAGCTCACGGGACGGATATAGCAATCAGCCCCAGCATTTT. It specifies CASSRDGYSNQPQHF.

The J gene is TRBJ2-5, the V gene TRBV29-1; D possibly corresponds to TRBD2 (6 bases). Trimming stripped 1 base from V and 4 bases from J, with 10 bases between. CDR1 and CDR2 from the germline V gene are SQVTM and ANQGSEA. This CDR3 is built from 13 residues. CDR3 in amino acids: CSVEVQGGETQYF. The CDR3 region has the DNA TGCAGCGTTGAAGTTCAGGGAGGAGAGACCCAGTACTTC.

V usage is TRBV5-6 and J usage is TRBJ1-1, with D unclear. Trimming took off 0 bases at V and 2 bases at J, with 5 bases between the two ends. CDR3 length: 13 amino acids. CDR1 SGHDT and CDR2 YYEEEE come from the germline V gene. CDR3 DNA: TGTGCCAGCAGCTTGGGGGATAACACTGAAGCTTTCTTT. Its translation: CASSLGDNTEAFF. Looking up the rest from reference TRBV5-6 and TRBJ1-1 gives the full variable domain: DAGVTQSPTHLIKTRGQQVTLRCSPKSGHDTVSWYQQALGQGPQFIFQYYEEEERQRGNFPDRFSGHQFPNYSSELNVNALLLGDSALYLCASSLGDNTEAFFGQGTRLTVV.

The chain recombines TRBV5-4 with TRBJ2-7; a weak D match, TRBD2 (6 bases). Germline-derived CDR1 and CDR2 are SGHNT and YYREEE (reference sequence). This CDR3 is 12 amino acids long. Between the trimmed V and J ends, which lost 7 bases and 6 bases, there was a span of 14 bases. The CDR3: CASSGGLREQYF. CDR3 nucleotides: TGTGCCAGCTCCGGGGGTCTCCGCGAGCAGTACTTC.

The genes are TRBV9 and TRBJ1-2; the D is unclear. The V gene's germline CDR1 is SGDLS and CDR2 YYNGEE. V was shortened by 3 bases and J by 8 bases, with 17 bases between the two germline ends. The CDR3 contains 14 residues. The chain's CDR3 is CASSARVPSGGYTF. The CDR3 DNA is TGTGCCAGCAGCGCAAGGGTCCCTTCGGGGGGCTACACCTTC. Full variable domain (rest looked up from reference TRBV9 and TRBJ1-2): DSGVTQTPKHLITATGQRVTLRCSPRSGDLSVYWYQQSLDQGLQFLIQYYNGEERAKGNILERFSAQQFPDLHSELNLSSLELGDSALYFCASSARVPSGGYTFGSGTRLTVV.

This chain connects TRBV11-3 to TRBJ2-1; 9 bases map to TRBD2. V shed 4 bases and J 7 bases; nucleotides not matched to a gene: 11. Germline-derived CDR1 and CDR2 are SGHNT and YENEEA. This CDR3 region has 16 residues. The CDR3 DNA reads as TGTGCCAGCAGCTCCCGGGGAGCGGGGGGTAGGAATGAGCAGTTCTTC. Translating gives CASSSRGAGGRNEQFF.

The chain has TRBV7-7 and TRBJ2-5; D not certain. The CDR3 contains 13 residues. Germline V gene data show CDR1 as SSHAT and CDR2 as FNYEAQ (reference sequence). The CDR3 loop reads CASPGDDRGTQYF. The CDR3 DNA sequence: TGTGCTAGCCCTGGTGACGACCGAGGGACCCAGTACTTC.

The chain combines TRBV29-1 with TRBJ1-1; TRBD1 aligns across 11 bases. Trimming took 6 bases from V and 6 from J; bases not matched to a gene: 15. CDR1 SQVTM and CDR2 ANQGSEA come from the germline V gene. The CDR3 is 16 residues long. This CDR3 reads CSVVGWTGGDSAEAFF. CDR3 in DNA: TGCAGCGTGGTAGGATGGACAGGGGGCGATTCCGCTGAAGCTTTCTTT.

On this clone: Other DNA sequences in the same sample also yield this CDR3. The chain joins TRBV30 to TRBJ2-7, with 7 bases identical to TRBD1. The germline V gene has CDR1 GTSNPN and CDR2 SVGIG (reference sequence). The junction had 2 bases not matched to a gene; V was cut back by 1 base and J by 2 bases. The CDR3 is 13 residues long. CDR3 loop: CAWSEGGPYEQYF. The CDR3 region has the DNA TGTGCCTGGAGTGAAGGGGGCCCCTACGAGCAGTACTTC.

This rearrangement joins TRBV25-1 to TRBJ2-5, with D possibly called TRBD1 or TRBD2 (6 bases each). CDR1 and CDR2 (germline): MGHDK, SYGVNS. The CDR3 sequence is 16 residues long. Trimming removed 4 bases at V and 11 bases at J, with 26 bases between. CDR3 nucleotides: TGTGCCAGCAGTGGGCGGGACGGACGTTCTTGGGGGCAGCAGTACTTC. The encoded protein is CASSGRDGRSWGQQYF.

Points on this clone: Other nucleotide sequences in the sample specify the same CDR3. This rearrangement joins TRBV14 to TRBJ1-1; D unclear. The CDR3 is made up of 13 amino acids. V was cut by 4 bases and J by 0 bases, with 6 bases left in between. Germline loops: CDR1 SGHDN, CDR2 FVKESK. Here the CDR3 reads CASSLNMNTEAFF. The CDR3 region has the DNA TGTGCCAGCAGCCTTAATATGAACACTGAAGCTTTCTTT.

This chain links TRBV9 with TRBJ2-1; either TRBD1 or TRBD2 may supply D (5 bases each). The CDR3 has 14 amino acids. The germline V and J ends were trimmed by 0 bases and 9 bases, with 13 bases remaining between them. The germline CDR1 and CDR2 sequences are SGDLS and YYNGEE. CDR3 in amino acids: CASSVAVEGTEQFF. The CDR3 nucleotides are TGTGCCAGCAGCGTAGCTGTTGAAGGGACTGAGCAGTTCTTC.

The chain links TRBV4-2 to TRBJ2-5, with a tentative D call TRBD2 (5 bases). With 0 bases removed from V and 7 bases from J, the gap between germline ends came to 12 bases. This CDR3 comprises 14 residues. Germline V gene lookup returns CDR1 LGHNA and CDR2 YNFKEQ. This chain's CDR3 is CASSQEEAYGTQYF. In nucleotides, the CDR3 is TGTGCCAGCAGCCAAGAGGAGGCCTACGGGACCCAGTACTTC.

This clone was counted a single time. The V and J genes are TRBV7-2 and TRBJ2-1; a weak D match, TRBD2 (6 bases). V lost 0 bases and J 2 bases, leaving 11 bases between the germline ends. The CDR3 has 16 amino acids. Germline lookup yields CDR1 SGHTA and CDR2 FQGNSA. Here the CDR3 reads CASSLAGTFAYNEQFF. The DNA for the CDR3 is TGTGCCAGCAGCTTAGCGGGGACTTTTGCCTACAATGAGCAGTTCTTC.

This chain uses TRBV6-1 with TRBJ1-5, with 9 bases identical to TRBD1. The ends lost 5 bases at V and 9 bases at J; junction bases unmatched: 11. CDR1 is MNHNS, CDR2 SASEGT, per germline. This CDR3 region has 15 residues. DNA for the CDR3: TGTGCCAGCAGTACGGGACAGGGTGAGGGGTTGCCCCAGCATTTT. It codes for CASSTGQGEGLPQHF.

V usage is TRBV29-1 and J usage is TRBJ2-7; 7 nucleotides match TRBD2. V lost 7 bases, J lost 2 bases, and 8 bases stayed unmatched. Per germline, CDR1 SQVTM and CDR2 ANQGSEA. CDR3 length: 13 amino acids. Written as DNA, the CDR3 is TGCAGCGCCCCGGGGGGAACACCCTACGAGCAGTACTTC. Protein sequence: CSAPGGTPYEQYF.

The chain has TRBV25-1 and TRBJ2-7, with 9 bases that match TRBD1. CDR3 length equals 14 residues. CDR1 MGHDK and CDR2 SYGVNS come from the germline V gene. V was pared by 6 bases and J by 3 bases, with 6 bases of the junction left unmatched. CDR3 coding DNA: TGTGCCAGCAGCCGTTCGACAGGGGGCTACGAGCAGTACTTC. This sequence encodes CASSRSTGGYEQYF.

As for this clone: This specimen includes other DNA sequences encoding the same CDR3. The chain has TRBV5-1 and TRBJ2-1; maybe TRBD1 (6 bases). The CDR3 length is 14 residues. V lost 0 bases and J lost 2, with 6 bases in between. CDR1 is SGHRS, CDR2 YFSETQ, per germline. CDR3 sequence: CASSLEGAYNEQFF. The CDR3 DNA reads as TGCGCCAGCAGCTTGGAGGGGGCCTACAATGAGCAGTTCTTC.

This clone was seen only a few times. Other DNA variants within this sample encode the same CDR3. This chain uses TRBV5-1 with TRBJ2-7, with D perhaps matching TRBD1 (6 bases). Trimming took off 3 bases at V and 4 bases at J, with 8 bases between the two ends. The CDR3 totals 12 residues. CDR1 is SGHRS and CDR2 is YFSETQ in the germline V gene. CDR3 protein: CASSSQGYEQYF. DNA for the CDR3: TGCGCCAGCAGCTCACAGGGTTACGAGCAGTACTTC.

The J gene is TRBJ1-6, the V gene TRBV6-6; D perhaps matches TRBD1 (5 bases). CDR1 and CDR2 (germline): MNHNY, SVGAGI (reference sequence). The CDR3 is made up of 13 amino acids. V was cut by 7 bases and J by 7 bases, with 11 bases left in between. Here the CDR3 reads CASTRAANSPLHF. CDR3 nucleotide sequence: TGTGCCAGCACCAGGGCGGCGAATTCACCCCTCCACTTT.

V is TRBV11-2 and J is TRBJ2-3, with D unresolved. Germline CDR1 and CDR2: SGHAT and FQNNGV. V was cut by 4 bases and J by 0 bases, with 11 bases left in between. The CDR3 length is 15 residues. CDR3 loop: CASSSGYGSTDTQYF. DNA of the CDR3: TGTGCCAGCAGCTCCGGTTATGGGAGCACAGATACGCAGTATTTT. The whole variable domain, filled in from reference TRBV11-2 and TRBJ2-3, reads EAGVAQSPRYKIIEKRQSVAFWCNPISGHATLYWYQQILGQGPKLLIQFQNNGVVDDSQLPKDRFSAERLKGVDSTLKIQPAKLEDSAVYLCASSSGYGSTDTQYFGPGTRLTVL.

The chain is built from TRBV19 and TRBJ2-5; possible D gene TRBD2, 6 bases. CDR1 and CDR2 (germline): LNHDA, SQIVND (reference sequence). The CDR3 loop spans 16 amino acids. The V end was cut by 3 bases, the J end by 0 bases, with 14 bases between. The chain's CDR3 is CASSIRWLANQETQYF. The CDR3, as DNA: TGTGCCAGTAGTATTCGGTGGCTAGCGAACCAAGAGACCCAGTACTTC.

A remark on this clone: In the same sample, other DNA sequences code for this CDR3. The chain has TRBV7-8 and TRBJ1-5; D call uncertain. The V gene's germline CDR1 is SGHVS and CDR2 FQNEAQ. V was trimmed by 1 base and J by 6 bases, leaving 10 bases between them. The CDR3 totals 14 residues. CDR3 loop: CASSLGGGGQPQHF. The CDR3 DNA reads as TGTGCCAGCAGCTTAGGGGGAGGAGGTCAGCCCCAGCATTTT.

The gene calls are TRBV7-2 and TRBJ2-2; D is undetermined. CDR3 size: 14 residues. The ends were cut back, 5 bases at V and 2 bases at J, with 9 bases in the middle. The germline gives CDR1 SGHTA, CDR2 FQGNSA. The DNA of the CDR3 is TGTGCCAGCAGCCCTATAGCTAACACCGGGGAGCTGTTTTTT. Residues: CASSPIANTGELFF.

The rearrangement joins TRBV28 to TRBJ2-1, with D possibly being TRBD1 or TRBD2 (5 bases each). The CDR3 has 17 residues. V lost 4 bases and J 6 bases, leaving 22 bases between the germline ends. Germline V lookup: CDR1 MDHEN, CDR2 SYDVKM. DNA of the CDR3: TGTGCCAGCAGTTCCCGGGCGGGCCGGGGCGTGGGCAATGAGCAGTTCTTC. This translates into CASSSRAGRGVGNEQFF. Filled out from reference TRBV28 and TRBJ2-1, the complete variable domain reads DVKVTQSSRYLVKRTGEKVFLECVQDMDHENMFWYRQDPGLGLRLIYFSYDVKMKEKGDIPEGYSVSREKKERFSLILESASTNQTSMYLCASSSRAGRGVGNEQFFGPGTRLTVL.

The chain is built from TRBV30 and TRBJ2-3; 9 positions match TRBD2. This CDR3 is built from 15 residues. V gave up 4 bases and J gave up 0 bases; unmatched junction bases: 5. Per the germline V gene, CDR1 is GTSNPN and CDR2 is SVGIG (reference sequence). CDR3 amino acids: CAWNRLAVSTDTQYF. CDR3 nucleotides: TGTGCCTGGAACCGACTAGCGGTTAGCACAGATACGCAGTATTTT.

The chain joins TRBV5-1 to TRBJ2-5; D perhaps matches TRBD2 (5 bases). The CDR3 loop spans 14 amino acids. The ends were cut back, 4 bases at V and 2 bases at J, with 12 bases in the middle. Per the germline V gene, CDR1 is SGHRS and CDR2 is YFSETQ. The CDR3 sequence is CASSPRGQQETQYF. CDR3 coding DNA: TGCGCCAGCAGCCCGCGAGGGCAACAAGAGACCCAGTACTTC.

On this clone: The same CDR3 arises from other DNA sequences in this sample as well. This sequence joins TRBV5-1 and TRBJ2-1, with TRBD2 matching 8 bases. The CDR3 runs to 15 residues. CDR1 is SGHRS and CDR2 is YFSETQ in the germline V gene. The V gene end was trimmed by 2 bases and the J gene end by 1 base; junction bases not matched to a gene: 2. CDR3 residues: CASSFTSGSYNEQFF. CDR3 sequence (DNA): TGCGCCAGCAGCTTCACTAGCGGATCCTACAATGAGCAGTTCTTC.